The clone carrying this TCR beta chain was recorded a few times. Plating of some 200,000 CFSE-labeled responder cells was done together with some 200,000 irradiated, violet-dye-labeled stimulator cells. After mixed lymphocyte reaction, dividing CD4+ and CD8+ responder T cells were sorted. This sample was taken from a study of graft-versus-host responses after intestinal transplantation. For the study at large: Isolated intestinal, liver-intestinal, or multivisceral transplants had been given to the recipients. Points from the study as a whole: GvH clones were identified in recipient marrow, with some first appearing in ileum or blood.

Data came from immunoSEQ multiplex PCR; TCRdb stores just in-frame clones and leaves some out. The sample yields more than 10,000 clones, roughly 30% seen once. Trimming removed 0 bases from V and 6 bases from J, with 11 bases in between. CDR3 length: 14 amino acids. The germline V gene encodes CDR1 SGHVS and CDR2 FNYEAQ. The receptor comes from a human patient who was an organ donor for intestinal transplantation. The sequences come from alloreactive CD4+ T cells from a mixed lymphocyte reaction culture, collected before transplantation. Subset reported: CFSE-low proliferating T cells sorted from roughly six-day pre-transplant mixed lymphocyte reaction (GvH or HvG direction). The rearrangement links TRBV7-6 to TRBJ1-1; D possibly corresponds to TRBD1 (5 bases). The CDR3, as DNA: TGTGCCAGCAGCTTAGCAAGGGGCGACGCTGAAGCTTTCTTT. Protein product: CASSLARGDAEAFF.